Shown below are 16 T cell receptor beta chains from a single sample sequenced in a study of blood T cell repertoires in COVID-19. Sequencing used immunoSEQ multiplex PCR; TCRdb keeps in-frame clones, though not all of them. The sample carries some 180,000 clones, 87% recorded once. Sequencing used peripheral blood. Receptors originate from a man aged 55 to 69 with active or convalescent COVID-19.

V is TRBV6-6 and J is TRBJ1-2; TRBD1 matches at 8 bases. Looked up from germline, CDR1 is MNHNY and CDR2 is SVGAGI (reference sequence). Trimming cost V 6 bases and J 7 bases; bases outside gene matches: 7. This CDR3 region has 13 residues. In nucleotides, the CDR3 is TGTGCCAGCAGCTCGAGGACAGGGACTGGCTACACCTTC. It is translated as CASSSRTGTGYTF.

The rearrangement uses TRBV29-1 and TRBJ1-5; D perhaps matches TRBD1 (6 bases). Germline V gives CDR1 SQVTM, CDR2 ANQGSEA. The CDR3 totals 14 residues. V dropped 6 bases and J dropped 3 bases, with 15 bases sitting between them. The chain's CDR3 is CSVGAGEHNQPQHF. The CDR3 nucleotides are TGCAGCGTGGGGGCAGGGGAACACAATCAGCCCCAGCATTTT.

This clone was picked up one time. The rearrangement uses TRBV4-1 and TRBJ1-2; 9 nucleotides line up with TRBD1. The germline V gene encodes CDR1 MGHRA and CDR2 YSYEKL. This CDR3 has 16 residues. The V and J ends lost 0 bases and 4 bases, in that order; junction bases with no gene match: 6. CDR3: CASSQEPGQGFYGYTF. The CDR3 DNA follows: TGCGCCAGCAGCCAAGAGCCAGGACAGGGGTTCTATGGCTACACCTTC.

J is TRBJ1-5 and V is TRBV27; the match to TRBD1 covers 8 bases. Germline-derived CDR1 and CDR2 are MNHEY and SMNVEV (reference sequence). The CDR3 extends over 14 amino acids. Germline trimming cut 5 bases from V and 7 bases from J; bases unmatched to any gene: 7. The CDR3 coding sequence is TGTGCCAGCAGTCCCGACAGGGGAAGGCAGCCCCAGCATTTT. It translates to CASSPDRGRQPQHF.

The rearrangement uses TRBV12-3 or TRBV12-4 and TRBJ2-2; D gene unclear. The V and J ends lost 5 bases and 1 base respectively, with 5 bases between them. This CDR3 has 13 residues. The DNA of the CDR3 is TGTGCCAGCAGTACATTGAACACCGGGGAGCTGTTTTTT. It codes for CASSTLNTGELFF.

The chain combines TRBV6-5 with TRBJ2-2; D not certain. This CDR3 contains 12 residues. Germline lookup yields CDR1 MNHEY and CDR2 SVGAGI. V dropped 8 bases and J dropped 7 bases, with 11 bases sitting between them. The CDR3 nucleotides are TGTGCCAGCGGCCGGGTCCTCGGGGAGCTGTTTTTT. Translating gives CASGRVLGELFF.

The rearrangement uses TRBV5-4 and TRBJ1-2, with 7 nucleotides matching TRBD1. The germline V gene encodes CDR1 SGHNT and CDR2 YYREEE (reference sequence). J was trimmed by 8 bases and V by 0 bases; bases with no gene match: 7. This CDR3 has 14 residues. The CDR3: CASSLAEGAGGYTF. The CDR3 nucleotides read TGTGCCAGCAGCTTGGCGGAGGGGGCGGGCGGCTACACCTTC.

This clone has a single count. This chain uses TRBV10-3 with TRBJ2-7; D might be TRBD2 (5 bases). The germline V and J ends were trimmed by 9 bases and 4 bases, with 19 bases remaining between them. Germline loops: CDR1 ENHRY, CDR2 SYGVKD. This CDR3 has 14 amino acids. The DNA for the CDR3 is TGTGCCATTGGCGCGGGTAGGGAACCTTACGAGCAGTACTTC. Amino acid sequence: CAIGAGREPYEQYF.

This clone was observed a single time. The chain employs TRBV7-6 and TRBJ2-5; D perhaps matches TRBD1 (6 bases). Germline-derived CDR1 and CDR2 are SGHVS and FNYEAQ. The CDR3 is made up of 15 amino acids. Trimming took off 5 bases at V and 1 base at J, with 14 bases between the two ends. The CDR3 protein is CASSTIGTTQETQYF. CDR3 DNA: TGTGCCAGCAGCACCATCGGGACAACCCAAGAGACCCAGTACTTC.

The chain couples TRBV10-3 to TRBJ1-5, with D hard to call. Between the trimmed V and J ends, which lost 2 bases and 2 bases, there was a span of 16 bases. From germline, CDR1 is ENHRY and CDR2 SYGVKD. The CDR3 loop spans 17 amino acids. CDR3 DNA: TGTGCCATCAGTGAGCGGGGAGGGAATGAGGGCAATCAGCCCCAGCATTTT. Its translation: CAISERGGNEGNQPQHF.

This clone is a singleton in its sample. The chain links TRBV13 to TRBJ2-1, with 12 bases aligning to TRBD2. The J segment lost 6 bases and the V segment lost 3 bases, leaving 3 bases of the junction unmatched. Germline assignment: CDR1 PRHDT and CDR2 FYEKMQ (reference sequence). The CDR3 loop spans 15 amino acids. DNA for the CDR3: TGTGCCAGCAGCTTGACTAGCGGGGGAGTCAATGAGCAGTTCTTC. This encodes CASSLTSGGVNEQFF.

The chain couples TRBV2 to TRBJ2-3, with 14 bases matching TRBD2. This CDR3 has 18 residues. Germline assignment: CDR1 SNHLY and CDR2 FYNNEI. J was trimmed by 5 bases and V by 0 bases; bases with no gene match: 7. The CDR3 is CASSEALTSGGAGDTQYF. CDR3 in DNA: TGTGCCAGCAGTGAAGCACTGACTAGCGGGGGGGCGGGAGATACGCAGTATTTT.

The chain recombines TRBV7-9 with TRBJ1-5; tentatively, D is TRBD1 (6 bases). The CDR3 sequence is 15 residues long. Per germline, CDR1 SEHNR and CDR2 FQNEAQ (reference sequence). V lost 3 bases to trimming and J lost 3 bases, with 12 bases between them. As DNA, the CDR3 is TGTGCCAGCAGCTTGGGGCAGGGGCTCAATCAGCCCCAGCATTTT. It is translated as CASSLGQGLNQPQHF.

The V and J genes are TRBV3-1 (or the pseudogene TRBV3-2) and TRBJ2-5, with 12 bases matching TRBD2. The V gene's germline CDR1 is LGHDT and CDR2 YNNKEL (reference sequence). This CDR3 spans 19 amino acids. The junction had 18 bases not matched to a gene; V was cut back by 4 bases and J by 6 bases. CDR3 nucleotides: TGTGCCAGCAGCCTTGAGGGAGAGCTAGCGGGGGGGCCGACGAAGACCCAGTACTTC. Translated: CASSLEGELAGGPTKTQYF.

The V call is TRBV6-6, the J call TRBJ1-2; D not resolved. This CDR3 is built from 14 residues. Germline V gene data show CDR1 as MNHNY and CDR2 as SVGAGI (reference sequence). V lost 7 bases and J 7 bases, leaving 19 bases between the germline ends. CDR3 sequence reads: CASKERFTRGGYTF. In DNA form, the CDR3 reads TGTGCCAGCAAGGAGCGGTTCACGCGAGGTGGCTACACCTTC.

The CDR3 DNA is TGTGCCAGCAGCGCGAGACAGGGTGGGGATACGCAGTATTTT. Translated, it gives CASSARQGGDTQYF. The gene calls are TRBV5-4 and TRBJ2-3, with 7 nucleotides matching TRBD1. Germline loops: CDR1 SGHNT, CDR2 YYREEE (reference sequence). V lost 4 bases and J lost 6; bases outside the gene matches: 8. The length of the CDR3 is 14 residues.